The sequence of this T cell receptor (beta chain) was determined in a study of T-cell reconstitution after alpha-beta-depleted transplantation in children. Unique molecular identifiers were built into the TCRbeta library. MiXCR, applied by TCRdb to the PCR reads, yields one record per CDR3 protein. There are 450,000 to 600,000 distinct CDR3 sequences in the sample; 18% occur only once, and approximately 3% lies in the top ten. V gave up 3 bases and J gave up 3 bases, with 15 bases separating them. The CDR3 is 16 residues long. From germline, CDR1 is SQVTM and CDR2 ANQGSEA. Sequencing used PBMCs from the stem cell graft donor, obtained from the stem cell graft. The chain has TRBV29-1 and TRBJ2-6, with D perhaps being TRBD1 or TRBD2 (5 bases each). This clonotype originated in a human donor who donated a stem cell graft to a child with acute lymphoblastic leukemia. CDR3 sequence (DNA): TGCAGCGTTGAGTATGGCCAGGGACGTGGGGCCAACGTCCTGACTTTC. Its protein product is CSVEYGQGRGANVLTF. Complete variable domain (other parts from reference TRBV29-1 and TRBJ2-6): SAVISQKPSRDICQRGTSLTIQCQVDSQVTMMFWYRQQPGQSLTLIATANQGSEATYESGFVIDKFPISRPNLTFSTLTVSNMSPEDSSIYLCSVEYGQGRGANVLTFGAGSRLTVL.